Detailed here is one T cell receptor (beta chain). Its antigen is undetermined. The TCR beta CDR3 regions underwent amplification using RNA transcripts as the source. HTBI primers were the set used in a first-round RT-PCR of the TCR CDR3. TCRdb re-analysed the multiplex PCR reads in MiXCR, keeping a single row per CDR3 protein. The sample contains roughly 200,000 distinct CDR3 sequences, around 20% of which appear only once. This specimen belongs to a study of T cells in Graves' hyperthyroidism and ophthalmopathy. Study-level findings and limits: The model forecast ophthalmopathy, anticipating it by a median around 6.9 months before onset. Appearing also in blood were most of the thyroid clonotypes expanded above 0.001.

Patients having uncontrolled infection, another autoimmune disease, pregnancy or lactation were not included. This receptor was identified in a man in his forties or fifties with Graves' hyperthyroidism. Sequencing was carried out using blood.

This chain's CDR3 is CASSLAGTDEQFF. CDR3 DNA: TGTGCCAGCAGCTTGGCAGGGACGGATGAGCAGTTCTTC. The V and J genes are TRBV5-4 and TRBJ2-1; possibly TRBD1 or TRBD2 for D (5 bases each). From germline, CDR1 is SGHNT and CDR2 YYREEE (reference sequence). This CDR3 comprises 13 residues. V lost 0 bases and J lost 8, with 9 bases in between.